This T cell receptor (beta chain) is from a study of kidney transplant recipient with SARS-CoV-2 infection (dated by TCRdb to 2020 to 2022). V and J lose 7 bases and 1 base, and a span of 20 bases separates them. Taken from the germline V gene, the CDR1 and CDR2 loops are SGHTA and FQGNSA. Inclusive of the bounding cysteine and phenylalanine, the CDR3 is 17 residues long. The only DNA kept is the CDR3, 51 bases in frame from the first base. Sequencer: Illumina MiSeq. The peripheral T cell repertoire was profiled for human TCRbeta genes. The original pipeline was this. To account for variability over time, differences in clonotype abundance were tested using beta-binomial modelling. Clonotypes that had expanded were screened against the ImmuneCODE reference database of SARS-CoV-2-associated TCRs and mapped onto regions of the viral genome. Further repertoire analyses covered TRBV gene usage, CDR3 length, CDR3 amino acid overlap between time points, clonotype abundance distributions and Jaccard similarity. TCRdb reprocessing: public reads trimmed at Q25 with fastp, clones called with MiXCR, in-frame beta chains kept. Merged by CDR3 protein, the rows form single entries marked with the most common genes and DNA. These V and J calls are TCRdb output, not the study's own analysis. Counted in this sample were about 240,000 distinct CDR3 sequences; under 35% of them appeared once. The ten largest clones take up nearly 7.5% of the sample.

This clonotype was seen repeatedly, ten times or more. Its antigen has not been determined. No base qualities exist here, and no much larger clone lies one base off it. The time point label of this sample denotes: pre-pandemic baseline sample and day 111 after first positive SARS-CoV-2 test. In this chain, TRBV7-2 is recombined with TRBJ1-5; perhaps TRBD1 is the D gene, with 6 bases matching. Source: a blood sample, taken at baseline and on roughly day 110 from a kidney transplant recipient. The sequence was obtained from a male patient aged 30 to 39 who had COVID-19 and was a kidney transplant recipient. Because of the transplant, the T cells may be the graft donor's rather than the patient's own. The CDR3 region: CASTKGPSQGSNQPQHF. The sequenced DNA is TGTGCCAGCACCAAGGGGCCTTCTCAGGGGAGCAATCAGCCCCAGCATTTT.